This T cell receptor beta chain was recorded in a study of molecular identifiers for immune sequencing clone quantification. Source material for naive CD8 libraries was about 19,000 to 1,000,000 sorted cells, with 10%, 30% or 50% RNA. The sorting of naive CD8 T cells used the CD8+CD4-CCR7+CD45RA+ phenotype. The table lists this clonotype with many counts. Antigen unknown. Listed TCR primers, together with previously described methods, were used for the bulk TCR libraries. From the PCR reads, TCRdb called clonotypes with MiXCR, one entry per CDR3 protein. The sample shows around 470,000 distinct CDR3 sequences, about 25% of them seen only once. Whole-study results and caveats: It was shown that clones above 20 RNA copies held over 99% of effector molecules, but under 1% in naive cells.

The clonotype comes from a human donor in good health. Some libraries in this study had Jurkat cell RNA spiked in. The specimen sequenced was naive CD8+ T cells from blood, with Jurkat cell RNA spiked in. Described subset: FACS-sorted CD8+CD4-CCR7+CD45RA+ naive T cells.

CDR3 DNA sequence: TGTGCCAGCAGAATAGACAGCATGAACACTGAAGCTTTCTTT. It codes for CASRIDSMNTEAFF. This chain links TRBV6-2 or TRBV6-3 with TRBJ1-1; D might be TRBD1 (5 bases). Between the trimmed V and J ends, which lost 6 bases and 0 bases, there was a span of 11 bases. Germline lookup yields CDR1 MNHEY and CDR2 SVGEGT. This CDR3 comprises 14 residues.